The next 5 T cell receptor beta chains were all read from a single sample in a study of T cells in Graves' hyperthyroidism and ophthalmopathy (dated by TCRdb to between 2018 and 2020). Libraries came from multiplex PCR. The listed sequencing device is Illumina HiSeq 2000. The TCR beta CDR3 regions were amplified from the RNA transcripts. For the first round of RT-PCR on the TCR CDR3, the HTBI primer set was used together with the Qiagen OneStep RT-PCR kit. TCRdb trimmed the raw reads at Q25, called clones with MiXCR and kept productive beta chains. Rows with a matching CDR3 protein are joined into one entry that keeps the most common DNA and genes. The sample contains about 520,000 distinct CDR3 sequences, around 22% of them found a single time. The ten biggest clones cover around 10% of the sample. The sequencing input was blood. The receptors originated from a woman aged 25 to 39 with Graves' ophthalmopathy.

This clonotype was observed many times. The gene calls are TRBV19 and TRBJ2-7, with D perhaps matching TRBD1 (6 bases). The V and J ends lost 8 bases and 2 bases respectively, with 16 bases between them. CDR1 and CDR2 from the germline V gene are LNHDA and SQIVND (reference sequence). The CDR3 totals 14 residues. The CDR3 DNA follows: TGTGCCAGTTCGGCCCCGACAGGCCCCTACGAGCAGTACTTC. Amino acids: CASSAPTGPYEQYF.

This clonotype was observed many times. The chain couples TRBV18 to TRBJ1-5, with D tentatively TRBD1 (6 bases). CDR1 is KGHSH, CDR2 LQKENI, per germline. CDR3 size: 15 residues. Trimming removed 6 bases at V and 5 bases at J, with 17 bases between. The CDR3 nucleotides read TGTGCCAGCTCCCCCCTTGGGGGCGGGGATCAGCCCCAGCATTTT. Translating it yields CASSPLGGGDQPQHF.

The genes are TRBV6-1 and TRBJ1-2, with D maybe TRBD1 (6 bases). The germline gives CDR1 MNHNS, CDR2 SASEGT. The CDR3 sequence is 16 residues long. Deletions cut 5 bases from V and 8 bases from J, with 24 bases between. This CDR3 is CASSQRTARVSEGYTF. For the CDR3, the DNA is TGTGCCAGCAGTCAAAGGACAGCCCGAGTATCGGAAGGCTACACCTTC.

V gene TRBV15 combines with J gene TRBJ1-5, with TRBD1 as a possible D gene (6 bases). This CDR3 is 17 amino acids long. The V end was cut by 3 bases, the J end by 5 bases, with 20 bases between. Germline lookup yields CDR1 LNHNV and CDR2 YYDKDF (reference sequence). In DNA, the CDR3 is TGTGCCACCAGCAGGGCAACAGGGACAAGGGATCATCAGCCCCAGCATTTT. Protein: CATSRATGTRDHQPQHF.

The chain recombines TRBV29-1 with TRBJ2-7, with D possibly TRBD1 on 7 matching bases. The CDR3 totals 13 residues. Trimming removed 7 bases from V and 2 bases from J, with 15 bases in between. In germline, CDR1 is SQVTM, CDR2 ANQGSEA. The CDR3 DNA follows: TGCAGCGCCCAGGGGGGCAGGGCCTACGAGCAGTACTTC. Translating it yields CSAQGGRAYEQYF.